This T cell receptor (beta chain) came from a study of T-cell reconstitution after alpha-beta-depleted transplantation in children. Study observations and caveats: High day-60 TCRbeta diversity in some patients came from surviving recipient T cells and thymic progenitors. Reportedly, only several hundred clones from non-depleted graft cells drove alpha-beta T-cell counts at about two months. At one year after transplant, newly produced T cells mostly accounted for T-cell counts and diversity.

This clonotype was seen once. The antigen remains undetermined. The CDR3 sequence is 15 residues long. Germline V gene data show CDR1 as SGHTA and CDR2 as FQGTGA. V gave up 1 base and J gave up 1 base, with 10 bases separating them. Preparation of the TCRbeta library was carried out with unique molecular identifiers. Each CDR3 protein is one row after TCRdb ran MiXCR on the PCR reads. The sample lists 800,000 to 1,000,000 distinct CDR3 sequences; around 30% were seen once. The origin of this receptor is a boy younger than two who had a stem cell transplant for SCID, so the T cells may come from the graft donor. Material: PBMCs, mostly from graft donor cells, obtained 360 days after TCRalphabeta/CD19-depleted stem cell transplant. This chain connects TRBV7-3 to TRBJ1-1; perhaps TRBD1 as D (5 bases). The CDR3 DNA reads as TGTGCCAGCAGCTTAATGACAGCCAGGAACACTGAAGCTTTCTTT. Encoded protein: CASSLMTARNTEAFF.